The present entry profiles one T cell receptor beta chain with its context. This clonotype has only a few counts. What this receptor recognizes is not known. Per-base quality was not reported, and no clone a single base away is much larger than it. These data are taken from a study of human T cells and chemical hapten exposure (dated by TCRdb to the early 2020s). Regarding the research as a whole: For sensitization, 2% DPC in acetone was applied to a 2 cm by 2 cm area of upper inner arm skin. Patients additionally received weekly therapeutic DPC doses to the scalp throughout the roughly 25-week study period. Patch testing was performed on the upper back with Finn chambers containing 0.01% DPC, and the patch tests were scored after 6 days according to International Contact Dermatitis Research Group standards. Alopecia areata with under or over 50% scalp involvement, alopecia totalis and alopecia universalis were represented in the patient cohort, which was mostly female. The libraries were sequenced as a pool, and the TCR yield per sample differed mostly because of small variations in library volumes within the pool. The study tracked peripheral blood TCR repertoire changes in vivo during primary and secondary sensitization to the hapten diphenylcyclopropenone (DPC) in alopecia patients. Blood was sampled from patients pre-sensitization (week 0) and at 2, 6 and about 24 weeks after DPC sensitization. Around 30 alopecia patients provided blood for TCR sequencing at one to four time points (pre-sensitization, 2, 6 and 24 weeks). Broad study findings and their caveats: Alopecia, a presumed autoimmune disease, was present in all patients, so the immune response of the patients might differ from that of healthy individuals. The number of TCRs above 1 in 1000 frequency did not change with DPC sensitization; there was no evidence of global repertoire structure alterations. After repeated subsampling, changes were observed in the strength of the expansion versus patch-test correlation and in the threshold at which the correlation became significant. The number of PT1 expanded TCRs positively correlated with patch test score, significant at thresholds 8, 16 and 32 but not 4. Compared with pre-sensitization or healthy control sets, expanded TCRs formed significantly more large CDR3 similarity clusters, which is consistent with antigen-driven responses.

The library was obtained by RACE. For sequencing, a NextSeq 500 was employed. Library preparation attached unique molecular identifiers to individual cDNA molecules for quantitative, reproducible TCR counting. From each blood RNA sample, both TCR alpha and TCR beta chains were sequenced. The paper's data handling went like this. Samples had a median of 95,638 TCRs, with a range from about 23,224 to 750,000. The Decombinator software suite was used to annotate V, J and CDR3 in the TCR reads. To make PS versus PT1 abundance plots, every sample was subsampled to the same number of TCRs (28,000). Expanded TCRs were defined as absent before sensitization and observed at least eight times at the 2-week time point. TCRdb reran the public reads through fastp at Q25 and MiXCR, keeping productive beta chains. Rows are combined by CDR3 protein, so each entry shows the most common genes and DNA. The V and J calls reflect TCRdb's pipeline rather than the authors' work. Within this sample are more than 250,000 distinct CDR3 sequences, with 7.5% to 9% of them counted one time only. 2% to 3% of the sample goes to the ten largest clones.

Read against the paper, the sample's time point label means: pre-sensitization, week 0. The treatment or condition label for this specimen denotes: therapeutic diphenylcyclopropenone sensitization with weekly scalp DPC. At each patch-test visit, blood was drawn before the patch test was applied. Patients were considered eligible if aged 18 to 70, diagnosed with alopecia and deemed suitable for DPC therapy, and patients were excluded if pregnant. Total RNA was extracted from unfractionated whole blood that had been collected in Tempus Blood RNA tubes. In the germline V gene (reference sequence), CDR1 corresponds to MNHNY and CDR2 to SVGAGI. Trimming takes 0 bases from V and 5 bases from J, and the germline ends sit 13 bases apart. The CDR3 numbers 15 residues from cysteine through phenylalanine. Of the read, only the CDR3 DNA is kept; its 45 bases are in frame from base 1.

The sequence derives from a woman aged 40 to 50 with alopecia areata. Some clones in this sample may be carry-over from other donors' samples. The sample in question was whole blood, obtained in connection with sensitization to the hapten diphenylcyclopropenone (DPC). Rearrangement joined TRBV6-6 to TRBJ2-5, with the D gene uncertain. The CDR3 protein is CASSYSWTPGETQYF. At the DNA level, the sequence is TGTGCCAGCAGTTACTCGTGGACGCCTGGGGAGACCCAGTACTTC.